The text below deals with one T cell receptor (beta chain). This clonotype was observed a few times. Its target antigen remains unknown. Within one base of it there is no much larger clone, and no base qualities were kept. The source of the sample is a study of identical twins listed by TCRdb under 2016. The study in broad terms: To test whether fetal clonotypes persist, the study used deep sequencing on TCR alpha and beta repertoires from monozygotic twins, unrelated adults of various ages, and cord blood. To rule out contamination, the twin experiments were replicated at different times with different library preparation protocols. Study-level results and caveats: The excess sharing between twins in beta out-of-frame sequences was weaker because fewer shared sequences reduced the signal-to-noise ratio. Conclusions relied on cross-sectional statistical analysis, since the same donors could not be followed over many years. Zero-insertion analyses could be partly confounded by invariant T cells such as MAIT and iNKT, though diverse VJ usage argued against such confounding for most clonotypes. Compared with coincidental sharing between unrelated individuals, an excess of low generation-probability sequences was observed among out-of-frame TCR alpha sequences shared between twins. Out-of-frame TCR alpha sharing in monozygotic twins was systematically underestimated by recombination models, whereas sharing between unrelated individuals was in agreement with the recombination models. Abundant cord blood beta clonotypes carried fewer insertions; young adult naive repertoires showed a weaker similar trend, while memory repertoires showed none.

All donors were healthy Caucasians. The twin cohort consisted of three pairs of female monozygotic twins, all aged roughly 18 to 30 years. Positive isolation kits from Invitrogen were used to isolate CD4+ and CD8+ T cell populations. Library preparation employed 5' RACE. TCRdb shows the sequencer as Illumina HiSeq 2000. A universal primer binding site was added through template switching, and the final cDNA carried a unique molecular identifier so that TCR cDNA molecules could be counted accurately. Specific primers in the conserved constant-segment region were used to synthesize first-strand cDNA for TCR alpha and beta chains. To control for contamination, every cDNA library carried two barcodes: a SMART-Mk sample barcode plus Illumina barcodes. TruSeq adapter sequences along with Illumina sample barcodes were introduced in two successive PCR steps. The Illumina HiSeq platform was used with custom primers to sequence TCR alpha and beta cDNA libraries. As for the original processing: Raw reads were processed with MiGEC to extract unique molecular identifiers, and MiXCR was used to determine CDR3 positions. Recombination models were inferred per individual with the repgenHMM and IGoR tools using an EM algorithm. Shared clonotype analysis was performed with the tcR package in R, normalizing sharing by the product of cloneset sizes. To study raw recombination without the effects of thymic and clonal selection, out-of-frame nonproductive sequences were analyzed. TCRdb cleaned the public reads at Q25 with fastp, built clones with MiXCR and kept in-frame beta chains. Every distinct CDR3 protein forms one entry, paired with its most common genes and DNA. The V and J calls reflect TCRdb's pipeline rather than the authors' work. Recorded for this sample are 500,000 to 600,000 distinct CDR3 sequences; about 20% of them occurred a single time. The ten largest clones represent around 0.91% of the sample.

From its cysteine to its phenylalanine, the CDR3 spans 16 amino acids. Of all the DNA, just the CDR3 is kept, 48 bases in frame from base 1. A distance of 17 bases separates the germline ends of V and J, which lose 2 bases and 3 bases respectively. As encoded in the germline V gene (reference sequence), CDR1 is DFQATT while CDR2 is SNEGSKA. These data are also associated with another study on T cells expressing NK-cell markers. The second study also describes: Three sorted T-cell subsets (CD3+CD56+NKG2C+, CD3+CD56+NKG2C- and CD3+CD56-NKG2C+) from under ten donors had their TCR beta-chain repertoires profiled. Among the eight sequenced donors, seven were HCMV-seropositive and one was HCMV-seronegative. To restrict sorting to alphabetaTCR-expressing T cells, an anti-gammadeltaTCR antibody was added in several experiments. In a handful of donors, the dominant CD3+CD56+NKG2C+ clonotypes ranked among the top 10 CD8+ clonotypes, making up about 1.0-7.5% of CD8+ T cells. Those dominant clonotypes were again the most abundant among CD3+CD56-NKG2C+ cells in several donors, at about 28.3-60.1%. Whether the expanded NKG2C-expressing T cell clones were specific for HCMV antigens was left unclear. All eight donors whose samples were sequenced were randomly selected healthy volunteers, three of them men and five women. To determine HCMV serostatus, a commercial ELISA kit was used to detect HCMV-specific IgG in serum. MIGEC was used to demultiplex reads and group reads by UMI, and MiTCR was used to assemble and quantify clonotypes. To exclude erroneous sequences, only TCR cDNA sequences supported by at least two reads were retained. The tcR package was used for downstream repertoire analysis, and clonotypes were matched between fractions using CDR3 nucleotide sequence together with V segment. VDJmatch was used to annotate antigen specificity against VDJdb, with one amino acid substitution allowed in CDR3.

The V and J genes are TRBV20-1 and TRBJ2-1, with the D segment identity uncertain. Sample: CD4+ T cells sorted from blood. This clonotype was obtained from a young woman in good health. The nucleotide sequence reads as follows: TGCAGTGCTAGATACTACGGACCAGGTAGCTACAATGAGCAGTTCTTC. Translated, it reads CSARYYGPGSYNEQFF.